Presented here are 24 T cell receptor beta chains from one specimen sequenced in a study of blood T cell repertoires in COVID-19 (dated by TCRdb to about 2020). The library was produced with the immunoSEQ multiplex PCR assay. The table comes from immuneACCESS by way of TCRdb, which keeps in-frame sequences with V and J called. Part of the clones is missing from these tables; in studies checked, under half for an unresolved V gene and the rest for unknown reasons. The sample data list roughly 500,000 clones, and approximately 91% of these were observed just once. The top ten hold around 7.9% of the sample. Sequenced sample: PBMCs or T cells enriched from blood (not recorded which). These receptors all stem from a woman in her fifties or sixties who had recovered from COVID-19.

The chain carries TRBV2 and TRBJ1-2; the match to TRBD1 covers 9 bases. The junction had 11 bases not matched to a gene; V was cut back by 6 bases and J by 12 bases. CDR1 is SNHLY, CDR2 FYNNEI, per germline. The CDR3 totals 13 residues. CDR3 residues: CASRSGTGPLDTF. Here the CDR3 DNA reads TGTGCCAGCAGGTCCGGGACAGGGCCCTTGGACACCTTC.

V gene TRBV4-1 combines with J gene TRBJ1-1; D is unclear. The CDR3 runs to 14 residues. The V gene's germline CDR1 is MGHRA and CDR2 YSYEKL. The germline V and J ends were trimmed by 1 base and 0 bases, with 6 bases remaining between them. Written as DNA, the CDR3 is TGCGCCAGCAGCCAAGTATCCGTGAACACTGAAGCTTTCTTT. Encoded protein: CASSQVSVNTEAFF.

The CDR3 DNA reads TGTGCCAGCAGCGGTAACAGGGACGAAAAACTGTTTTTT. This sequence encodes CASSGNRDEKLFF. The J gene is TRBJ1-4, the V gene TRBV13; D is possibly TRBD1 (6 bases). Looked up from germline, CDR1 is PRHDT and CDR2 is FYEKMQ (reference sequence). The CDR3 has 13 residues. V was trimmed by 5 bases and J by 8 bases, leaving 12 bases between them.

V is TRBV5-1 and J is TRBJ2-3, with 7 bases fitting TRBD2. Germline assignment: CDR1 SGHRS and CDR2 YFSETQ. The CDR3 consists of 15 residues. The V and J ends lost 0 bases and 4 bases, in that order; junction bases with no gene match: 5. The CDR3 coding sequence is TGCGCCAGCAGCTTGGCCGGACGGGGGGCAGATACGCAGTATTTT. Translating it yields CASSLAGRGADTQYF.

This rearrangement joins TRBV27 to TRBJ1-6; D gene ambiguous. The CDR3 contains 16 residues. The germline gives CDR1 MNHEY, CDR2 SMNVEV (reference sequence). Trimming shortened V by 6 bases and J by 0 bases, and 12 bases separated the two germline ends. CDR3 sequence reads: CASREERSSYNSPLHF. The CDR3 nucleotides read TGTGCCAGCAGAGAGGAACGTAGCTCCTATAATTCACCCCTCCACTTT.

V gene TRBV6-4 combines with J gene TRBJ2-2; 10 nucleotides align to TRBD2. The V segment lost 6 bases and the J segment 1 base; nucleotides outside the gene matches: 2. The CDR3 runs 15 residues. Germline CDR1 MRHNA, CDR2 SNTAGT. CDR3: CASSRLAGNTGELFF. The CDR3 nucleotides are TGTGCCAGCAGCCGACTAGCGGGGAACACCGGGGAGCTGTTTTTT.

This clone was seen only a few times. The chain employs TRBV5-1 and TRBJ1-2, with 7 bases matching TRBD1. The ends lost 0 bases at V and 4 bases at J; junction bases unmatched: 9. This CDR3 is built from 16 residues. CDR1 and CDR2 (germline): SGHRS, YFSETQ. The CDR3 protein is CASSLAGTAYSYGYTF. The CDR3, as DNA: TGCGCCAGCAGCTTGGCTGGGACAGCCTATTCCTATGGCTACACCTTC.

The chain joins TRBV21-1 to TRBJ2-7; the table's D gene call, TRBD1, was not cross checked with the DNA. TRBV21-1 is described as a pseudogene. The CDR3 totals 15 residues. The CDR3 DNA is TGTGCCAGCAGCAAAAACACAGGACAGGCGATCGAGCAGTACGTC. Translating it yields CASSKNTGQAIEQYV.

The chain carries TRBV7-2 and TRBJ2-1; 8 bases map to TRBD1. Germline V gene data show CDR1 as SGHTA and CDR2 as FQGNSA. The CDR3 runs to 16 residues. With V trimmed by 4 bases and J by 5 bases, 10 bases remained unmatched. In nucleotides, the CDR3 is TGTGCCAGCAGCTCAGGGGGCGCCTACATTAACAATGAGCAGTTCTTC. As protein: CASSSGGAYINNEQFF.

V and J are TRBV11-2 and TRBJ2-7, with D possibly matching TRBD2 (6 bases). There are 14 residues in the CDR3. The V and J ends lost 5 bases and 1 base respectively, with 12 bases between them. Germline CDR1 is SGHAT and CDR2 is FQNNGV. The CDR3 protein is CASSRGGSSYEQYF. In DNA form, the CDR3 reads TGTGCCAGCAGCCGTGGGGGGAGTTCCTACGAGCAGTACTTC.

The chain links TRBV10-3 to TRBJ1-3; TRBD1 agrees at 7 bases. Per germline, CDR1 ENHRY and CDR2 SYGVKD. V lost 5 bases and J lost 3; bases outside the gene matches: 10. The CDR3 consists of 16 residues. DNA for the CDR3: TGTGCCATCAGTCCGGGACAGATCATTCTTGGAAACACCATATATTTT. Protein: CAISPGQIILGNTIYF.

This clone occurred once. The genes are TRBV18 and TRBJ1-4, with a possible D match to TRBD1 (6 bases). The CDR3 covers 15 residues. V gave up 3 bases and J gave up 4 bases, with 12 bases separating them. Germline loops: CDR1 KGHSH, CDR2 LQKENI. This chain's CDR3 is CASSPNRDHNEKLFF. The CDR3 nucleotides are TGTGCCAGCTCACCGAACAGGGACCATAATGAAAAACTGTTTTTT.

This clone has only a few counts. The chain links TRBV24-1 to TRBJ1-5; TRBD1 aligns across 7 bases. The V gene's germline CDR1 is KGHDR and CDR2 SFDVKD. The CDR3 contains 14 residues. The V gene end was trimmed by 9 bases and the J gene end by 1 base; junction bases not matched to a gene: 5. CDR3 sequence: CATATGASNQPQHF. The CDR3 DNA is TGTGCCACCGCTACAGGGGCCAGCAATCAGCCCCAGCATTTT.

The chain recombines TRBV10-1 with TRBJ2-3, with D possibly matching TRBD2 (6 bases). The CDR3 has 15 amino acids. Between the trimmed V and J ends, which lost 8 bases and 0 bases, there was a span of 15 bases. Germline CDR1 and CDR2: WNHNN and SYGVQD (reference sequence). CDR3 sequence: CASSTGVSSTDTQYF. CDR3 nucleotide sequence: TGCGCCAGCTCCACGGGGGTATCGAGCACAGATACGCAGTATTTT.

The chain employs TRBV6-5 and TRBJ2-7; 15 bases fit TRBD2. The length of the CDR3 is 14 residues. With 4 bases clipped from V and 6 bases from J, the junction kept 1 base outside the gene matches. The germline CDR1 and CDR2 sequences are MNHEY and SVGAGI. This CDR3 reads CASSWGLAGGEQYF. The CDR3, as DNA: TGTGCCAGCAGTTGGGGACTAGCGGGGGGCGAGCAGTACTTC.

Worth noting for this clone: Other DNA sequences in the same sample also yield this CDR3. The DNA for the CDR3 is TGTGCCAGCAGCTTAGGGGGGGGGAACACTGAAGCTTTCTTT. Translated, it gives CASSLGGGNTEAFF. The chain is built from TRBV7-6 and TRBJ1-1; weak D call: TRBD1 (5 bases). Germline V gives CDR1 SGHVS, CDR2 FNYEAQ. V lost 1 base and J lost 1, with 7 bases in between. This CDR3 comprises 14 residues.

The gene calls are TRBV6-5 and TRBJ2-3, with TRBD1 as a possible D gene (6 bases). Germline V gives CDR1 MNHEY, CDR2 SVGAGI. V was clipped by 6 bases and J by 6 bases, with 10 bases between them. This CDR3 is built from 12 residues. CDR3 in amino acids: CASSGQFDTQYF. The CDR3 DNA reads TGTGCCAGCAGCGGACAGTTCGATACGCAGTATTTT.

The rearrangement uses TRBV5-1 and TRBJ1-1, with D tentatively TRBD1 (6 bases). The germline CDR1 and CDR2 sequences are SGHRS and YFSETQ. Trimming removed 6 bases at V and 5 bases at J, with 14 bases between. The CDR3 contains 13 residues. The CDR3 here is CASTSGVGTEAFF. In nucleotides, the CDR3 is TGCGCCAGCACCTCAGGGGTGGGTACTGAAGCTTTCTTT.

The genes are TRBV19 and TRBJ2-1; 10 nucleotides match TRBD1. The CDR3 is 18 residues long. Germline trimming cut 3 bases from V and 7 bases from J; bases unmatched to any gene: 15. The germline CDR1 and CDR2 sequences are LNHDA and SQIVND (reference sequence). DNA of the CDR3: TGTGCCAGTAGTATCGGACAGGGGGTTCGGCGTAGCGGGAATGAGCAGTTCTTC. It is translated as CASSIGQGVRRSGNEQFF.

The CDR3, as DNA: TGTGCCATCAGCGACAGGGACCCTTCACCCCTCCACTTT. This gives the protein CAISDRDPSPLHF. This chain connects TRBV10-3 to TRBJ1-6; 7 bases align to TRBD1. The CDR3 consists of 13 residues. Looked up from germline, CDR1 is ENHRY and CDR2 is SYGVKD. V lost 6 bases and J lost 9; bases outside the gene matches: 5.

The rearrangement uses TRBV18 and TRBJ1-6; TRBD1 aligns across 10 bases. The CDR3 extends over 15 amino acids. Germline-derived CDR1 and CDR2 are KGHSH and LQKENI. With 0 bases clipped from V and 7 bases from J, the junction kept 0 bases outside the gene matches. CDR3 sequence: CASSPPGQGNSPLHF. The CDR3 DNA reads as TGTGCCAGCTCACCACCGGGACAGGGGAATTCACCCCTCCACTTT.

The chain uses TRBV5-1 and TRBJ2-2, with a possible D match to TRBD1 (5 bases). This CDR3 is built from 15 residues. V was trimmed by 0 bases and J by 0 bases, leaving 6 bases between them. Germline V CDR1 and CDR2: SGHRS, YFSETQ. In DNA form, the CDR3 reads TGCGCCAGCAGCTTGGGGGGCACGAACACCGGGGAGCTGTTTTTT. It yields the protein CASSLGGTNTGELFF.

V and J are TRBV19 and TRBJ2-7; maybe TRBD1 (6 bases). Germline V gives CDR1 LNHDA, CDR2 SQIVND (reference sequence). This CDR3 has 14 residues. V shed 5 bases and J shed 3 bases, with 14 bases lying between them. CDR3 nucleotides: TGTGCCAGTAGTGTCTCCGGGACAAACTACGAGCAGTACTTC. It is translated as CASSVSGTNYEQYF.

The chain couples TRBV4-1 to TRBJ2-7; TRBD1 aligns across 10 bases. Germline V gene lookup returns CDR1 MGHRA and CDR2 YSYEKL. The CDR3 spans 13 residues. The trim removed 4 bases at V and 4 bases at J, leaving 1 base unmatched. The CDR3 nucleotides are TGCGCCAGCAGCCCGGACAGGGGGTACGAGCAGTACTTC. This sequence encodes CASSPDRGYEQYF.